These T cell receptor beta chains were read from a single sample in a study of cytomegalovirus exposure and HLA in healthy donors. Libraries were prepared by immunoSEQ multiplex PCR; TCRdb keeps only in-frame clonotypes and omits some of them. The table has about 310,000 clones, 88% seen once. The sample consisted of PBMCs. Receptors originate from a man aged 25-45 years in good health and CMV-seronegative. Both conserved end residues are trimmed from each CDR3. The D gene is left open where the match is weak. A clone size is listed for some rows: how often the clone was seen (once, few, many), or a class if it is expanded.

>once|TRBJ2-1|TRBV7-6|TRBD2
ASSLGLAGSFSYNEQF
>.|TRBJ1-1|TRBV5-1|TRBD1
ASRPGDSKNTEAF
>.|TRBJ1-1|TRBV7-2|.
ASSLPQSKAF
>.|TRBJ1-4|TRBV7-9|.
ASSPPFPSGEKLF
>.|TRBJ2-1|TRBV5-6|TRBD1
ASSLMGQVNREQF
>.|TRBJ2-3|TRBV7-2|TRBD2
ASSLELAGGADTQY
>.|TRBJ2-3|TRBV11-2|.
ASSRRRGALADTQY
>.|TRBJ2-7|TRBV11-2|TRBD1
ASSYDRDGYEQY
>.|TRBJ2-2|TRBV6-1|TRBD2
ASSEVKVAGAFWDRELF
>.|TRBJ1-1|TRBV7-2|TRBD1
ASSLAGDRAF
>.|TRBJ2-1|TRBV19|.
ASSIDDWANEQF
>.|TRBJ1-4|TRBV19|.
ASTRGRGVGGATNEKLF
>few|TRBJ1-2|TRBV2|TRBD1
ASSVDRTSGYT
>.|TRBJ2-7|TRBV27|TRBD1
ASSPRTGSNYEQY
>.|TRBJ1-3|TRBV9|.
ASSATGSGGNTIY
>.|TRBJ2-3|TRBV6-6|TRBD2
ASRTSGTDTQY
>.|TRBJ2-7|TRBV18|.
ASSPRDRFVHEQY
>.|TRBJ2-7|TRBV5-6|TRBD1
ASSRLGTGISYEQY
>.|TRBJ1-6|TRBV6-5|.
ASSYSVSNSPLH
>once|TRBJ2-3|TRBV9|.
ASSPPGADTQY
>.|TRBJ2-1|TRBV7-9|.
ASSPVVGNEQF
>.|TRBJ1-1|TRBV19|.
ASSIDPTIPTEAF
>.|TRBJ1-1|TRBV2|TRBD1
ASSIQGAGTEAF
>.|TRBJ2-5|TRBV18|.
ASSLNRGAGETQY
>.|TRBJ2-7|TRBV14|.
ASSHGFWRGESSYEQY
>few|TRBJ2-7|TRBV6-5|.
ASSQGGEQY
>.|TRBJ2-3|TRBV10-1|.
ASSETGRDTDTQY
>.|TRBJ1-1|TRBV6-5|.
ASSPGGMRAF
>.|TRBJ2-1|TRBV4-1|.
ASSPTRGGTYNEQF
>.|TRBJ1-5|TRBV7-8|TRBD1
ASSDDRGNNQPQH
>.|TRBJ1-4|TRBV7-9|.
ATNGGVVMANEKLF
>.|TRBJ1-5|TRBV4-1|TRBD1
ASSQPGGKQPQH
>.|TRBJ2-3|TRBV9|TRBD2
ASSGSGGGVTDTQY
>.|TRBJ2-2|TRBV2|.
ASSGLNTGELF
>.|TRBJ2-5|TRBV28|.
ASSVRVGLPQY
>.|TRBJ2-1|TRBV5-1|TRBD2
ASSLSGGGAGQYEQF
>.|TRBJ2-2|TRBV5-1|TRBD1
ASSLGGGRNTGELF
>.|TRBJ2-3|TRBV6-1|TRBD2
ASSDGPLAGGADTQY
>.|TRBJ1-2|TRBV19|.
ASSIDPESPYGYT
>.|TRBJ2-3|TRBV4-3|TRBD1
ASSQEGGGTSNTDTQY
>.|TRBJ1-2|TRBV4-3|.
ASSQVDMSGYT
>once|TRBJ1-2|TRBV2|TRBD1
ASSDRDRGDIGYT
>.|TRBJ2-5|TRBV6-1|.
ATLTVRIQETQY
>.|TRBJ1-3|TRBV10-3|.
AISEAGDGNTIY
>.|TRBJ2-7|TRBV2|.
ASRTGVGQY
>once|TRBJ2-2|TRBV4-2|TRBD2
ASRILAGGSTGELF